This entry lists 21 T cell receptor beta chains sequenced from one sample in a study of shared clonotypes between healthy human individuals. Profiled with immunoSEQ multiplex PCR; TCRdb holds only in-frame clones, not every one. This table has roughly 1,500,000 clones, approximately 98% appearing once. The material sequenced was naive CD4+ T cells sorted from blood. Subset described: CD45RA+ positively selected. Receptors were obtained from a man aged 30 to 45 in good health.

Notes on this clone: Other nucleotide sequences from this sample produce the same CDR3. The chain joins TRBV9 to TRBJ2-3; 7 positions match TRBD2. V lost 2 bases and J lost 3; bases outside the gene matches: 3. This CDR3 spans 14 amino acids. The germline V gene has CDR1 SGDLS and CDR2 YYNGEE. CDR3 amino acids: CASSVRAGTDTQYF. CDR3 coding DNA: TGTGCCAGCAGCGTTCGAGCGGGGACAGATACGCAGTATTTT.

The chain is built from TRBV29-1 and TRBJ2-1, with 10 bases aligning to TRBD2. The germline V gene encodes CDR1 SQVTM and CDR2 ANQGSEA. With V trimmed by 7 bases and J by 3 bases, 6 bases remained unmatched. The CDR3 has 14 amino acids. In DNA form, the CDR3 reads TGCAGCGCTGCCGGGACTAGCGTCTACAATGAGCAGTTCTTC. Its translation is CSAAGTSVYNEQFF.

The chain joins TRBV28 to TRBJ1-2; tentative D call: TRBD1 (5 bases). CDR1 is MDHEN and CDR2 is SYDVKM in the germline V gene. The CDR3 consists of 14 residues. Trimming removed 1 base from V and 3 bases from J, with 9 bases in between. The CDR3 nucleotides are TGTGCCAGCAGTTTATACCAGGGCTACTATGGCTACACCTTC. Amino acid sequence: CASSLYQGYYGYTF.

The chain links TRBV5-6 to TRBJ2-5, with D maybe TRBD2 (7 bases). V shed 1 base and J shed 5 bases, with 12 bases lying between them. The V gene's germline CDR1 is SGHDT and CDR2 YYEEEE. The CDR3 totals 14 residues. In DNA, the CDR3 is TGTGCCAGCAGCTTGACAGGGAGGGTTGAGACCCAGTACTTC. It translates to CASSLTGRVETQYF.

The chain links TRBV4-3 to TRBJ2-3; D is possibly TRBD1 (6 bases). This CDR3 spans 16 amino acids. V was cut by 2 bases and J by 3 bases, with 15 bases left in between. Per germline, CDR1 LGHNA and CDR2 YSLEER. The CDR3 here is CASSQNPIQGTDTQYF. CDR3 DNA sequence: TGCGCCAGCAGCCAAAACCCAATTCAGGGGACAGATACGCAGTATTTT.

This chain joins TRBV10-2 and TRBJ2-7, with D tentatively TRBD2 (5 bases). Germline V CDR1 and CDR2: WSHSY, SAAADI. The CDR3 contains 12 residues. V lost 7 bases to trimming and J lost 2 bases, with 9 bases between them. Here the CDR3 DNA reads TGCGCCAGCAAAGGAGGTCCCTACGAGCAGTACTTC. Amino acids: CASKGGPYEQYF.

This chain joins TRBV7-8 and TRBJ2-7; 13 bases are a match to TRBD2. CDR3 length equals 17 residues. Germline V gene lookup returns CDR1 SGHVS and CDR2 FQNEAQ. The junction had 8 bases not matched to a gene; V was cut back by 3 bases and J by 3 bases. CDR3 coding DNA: TGTGCCAGCAGCTTTACTGGGGGACTAGCGGGGAACTACGAGCAGTACTTC. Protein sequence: CASSFTGGLAGNYEQYF.

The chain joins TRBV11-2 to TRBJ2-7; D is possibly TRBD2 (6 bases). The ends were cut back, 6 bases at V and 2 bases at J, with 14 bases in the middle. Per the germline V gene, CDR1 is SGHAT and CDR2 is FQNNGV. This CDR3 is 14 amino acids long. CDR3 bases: TGTGCCAGCAGACGAGACGTAGCGGCCTACGAGCAGTACTTC. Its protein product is CASRRDVAAYEQYF.

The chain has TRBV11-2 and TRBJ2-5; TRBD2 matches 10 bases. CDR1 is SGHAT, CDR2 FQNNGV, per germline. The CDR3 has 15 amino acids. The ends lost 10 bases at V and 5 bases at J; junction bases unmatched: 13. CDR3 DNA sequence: TGTGCCATCAAGGCTAGCGGGAGTTTGGGGGAGACCCAGTACTTC. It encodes CAIKASGSLGETQYF.

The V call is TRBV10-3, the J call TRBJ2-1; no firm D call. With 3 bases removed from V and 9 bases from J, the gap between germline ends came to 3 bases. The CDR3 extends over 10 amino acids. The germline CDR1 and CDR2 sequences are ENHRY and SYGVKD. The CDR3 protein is CAISEGEQFF. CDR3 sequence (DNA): TGTGCCATCAGTGAAGGTGAGCAGTTCTTC.

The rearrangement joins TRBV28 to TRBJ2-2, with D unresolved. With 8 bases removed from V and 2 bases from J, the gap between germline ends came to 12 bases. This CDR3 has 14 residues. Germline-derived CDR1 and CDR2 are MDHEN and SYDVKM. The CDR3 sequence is CASHLARNTGELFF. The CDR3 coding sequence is TGTGCCAGCCACTTAGCCCGTAACACCGGGGAGCTGTTTTTT.

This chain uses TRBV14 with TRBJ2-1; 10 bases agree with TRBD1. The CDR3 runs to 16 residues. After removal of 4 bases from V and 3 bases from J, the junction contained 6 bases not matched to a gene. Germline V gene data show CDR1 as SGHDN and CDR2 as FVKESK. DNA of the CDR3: TGTGCCAGCAGCCGGGACAGGGGAAAGCTCTACAATGAGCAGTTCTTC. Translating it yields CASSRDRGKLYNEQFF.

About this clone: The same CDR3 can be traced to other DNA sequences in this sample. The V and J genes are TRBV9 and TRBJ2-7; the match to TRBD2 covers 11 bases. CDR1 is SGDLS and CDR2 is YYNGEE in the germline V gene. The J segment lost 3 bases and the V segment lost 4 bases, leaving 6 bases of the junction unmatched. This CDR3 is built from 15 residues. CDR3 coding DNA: TGTGCCAGCAGCCCGACCGGGACTAGCGGCTACGAGCAGTACTTC. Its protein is CASSPTGTSGYEQYF.

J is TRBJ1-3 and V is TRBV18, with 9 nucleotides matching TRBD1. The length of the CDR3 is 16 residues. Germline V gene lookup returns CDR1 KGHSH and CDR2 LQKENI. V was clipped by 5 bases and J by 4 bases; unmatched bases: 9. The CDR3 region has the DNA TGTGCCAGCTCATCAACCGGGACAGGGCCCGGAAACACCATATATTTT. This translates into CASSSTGTGPGNTIYF.

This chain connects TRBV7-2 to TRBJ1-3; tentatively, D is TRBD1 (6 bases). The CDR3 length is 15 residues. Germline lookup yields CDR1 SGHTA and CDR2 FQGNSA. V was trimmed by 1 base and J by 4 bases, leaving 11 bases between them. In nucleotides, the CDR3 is TGTGCCAGCAGCTTAGGACCAGGGGTGGGAAACACCATATATTTT. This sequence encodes CASSLGPGVGNTIYF.

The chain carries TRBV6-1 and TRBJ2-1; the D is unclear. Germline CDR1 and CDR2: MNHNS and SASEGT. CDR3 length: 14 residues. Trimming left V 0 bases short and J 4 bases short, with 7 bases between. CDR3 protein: CASSEAPTYNEQFF. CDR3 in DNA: TGTGCCAGCAGTGAAGCGCCTACGTACAATGAGCAGTTCTTC.

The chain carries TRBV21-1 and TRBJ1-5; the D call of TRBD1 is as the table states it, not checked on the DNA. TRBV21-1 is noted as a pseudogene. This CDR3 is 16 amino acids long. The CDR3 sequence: CASSKVGRLCNQPQHF. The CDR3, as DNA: TGTGCCAGCAGCAAAGTGGGGCGACTGTGCAATCAGCCCCAGCATTTT.

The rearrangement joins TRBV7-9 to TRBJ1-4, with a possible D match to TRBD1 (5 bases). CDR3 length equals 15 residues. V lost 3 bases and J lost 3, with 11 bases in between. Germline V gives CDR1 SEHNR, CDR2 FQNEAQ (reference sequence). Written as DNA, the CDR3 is TGTGCCAGCAGCTTGGGGGGGTCGGCTAATGAAAAACTGTTTTTT. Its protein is CASSLGGSANEKLFF.

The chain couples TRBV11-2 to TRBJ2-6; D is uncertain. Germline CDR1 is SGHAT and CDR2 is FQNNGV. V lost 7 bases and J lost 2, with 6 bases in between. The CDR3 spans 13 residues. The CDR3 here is CASTPPGANVLTF. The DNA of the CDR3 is TGTGCCAGCACCCCGCCTGGGGCCAACGTCCTGACTTTC.

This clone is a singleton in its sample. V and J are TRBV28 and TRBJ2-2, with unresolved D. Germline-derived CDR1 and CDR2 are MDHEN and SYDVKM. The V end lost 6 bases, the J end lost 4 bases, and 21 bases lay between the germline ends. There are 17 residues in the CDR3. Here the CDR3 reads CASSTGPPWLGTGELFF. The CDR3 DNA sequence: TGTGCCAGCAGCACCGGACCACCCTGGCTCGGCACCGGGGAGCTGTTTTTT.

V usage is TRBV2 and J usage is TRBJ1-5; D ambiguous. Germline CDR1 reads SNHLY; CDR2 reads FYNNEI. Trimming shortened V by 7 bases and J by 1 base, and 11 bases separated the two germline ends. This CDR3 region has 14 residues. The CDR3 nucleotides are TGTGCCAGCACCTTGGACGGGAGCAATCAGCCCCAGCATTTT. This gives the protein CASTLDGSNQPQHF.